This TCR beta chain is from a study of CD8+CD57+ T cells in acquired aplastic anemia. Profiling of TCR beta VDJ combinations and CDR3 sequences used genomic DNA as template. TCRdb fed the reads into MiXCR, producing one record per CDR3 protein. Counted here are about 200,000 distinct CDR3 sequences, less than 75% occurring once; the ten biggest clones make up 58%. The patients chosen for sequencing had shown expansion of CD8+CD57+ cells (detected by flow cytometry). Blood came from patients not yet given any therapy. V shed 6 bases, J shed 14 bases, and the junction held 18 bases outside the gene matches. Germline lookup yields CDR1 SGHTA and CDR2 FQGNSA. The CDR3 is 16 amino acids. In regard to this clonotype: Its antigen remains unidentified.

Whole-study results and caveats: Patients shared twenty-nine CD8+ CDR3 sequences with controls.

The TCR originated in a human donor with aplastic anemia. Sequencing was done on a sample of sorted CD4+, CD8+, or CD8+CD57+ T cells (not recorded which) from PBMCs. The gene calls are TRBV7-2 and TRBJ1-4, with TRBD1 matching over 10 bases. The CDR3 sequence is CASSELWGTGASGLFF. Written as DNA, the CDR3 is TGTGCCAGCAGTGAATTGTGGGGGACAGGGGCCAGCGGGCTGTTTTTT.